This T cell receptor beta chain derives from a study of blood T cell repertoires in COVID-19. Looking at the study overall: COVID-19 samples from acute and convalescent phases originated in the United States, Italy and Spain.

CDR3 length equals 13 residues. CDR1 is SGHDT and CDR2 is YYEEEE in the germline V gene. With 3 bases removed from V and 11 bases from J, the gap between germline ends came to 17 bases. Sequencing used immunoSEQ multiplex PCR; TCRdb keeps in-frame clones, though not all of them. Altogether approximately 360,000 clones are present, 85% to 90% being singletons, with the ten largest covering 6.5%. J is TRBJ1-1 and V is TRBV5-6; weak D call: TRBD1 (6 bases). The sequenced sample was peripheral blood. This sequence was found in a young man with active or convalescent COVID-19. CDR3 protein: CASSSTWGPWAFF. DNA for the CDR3: TGTGCCAGCAGCTCAACATGGGGGCCATGGGCTTTCTTT.